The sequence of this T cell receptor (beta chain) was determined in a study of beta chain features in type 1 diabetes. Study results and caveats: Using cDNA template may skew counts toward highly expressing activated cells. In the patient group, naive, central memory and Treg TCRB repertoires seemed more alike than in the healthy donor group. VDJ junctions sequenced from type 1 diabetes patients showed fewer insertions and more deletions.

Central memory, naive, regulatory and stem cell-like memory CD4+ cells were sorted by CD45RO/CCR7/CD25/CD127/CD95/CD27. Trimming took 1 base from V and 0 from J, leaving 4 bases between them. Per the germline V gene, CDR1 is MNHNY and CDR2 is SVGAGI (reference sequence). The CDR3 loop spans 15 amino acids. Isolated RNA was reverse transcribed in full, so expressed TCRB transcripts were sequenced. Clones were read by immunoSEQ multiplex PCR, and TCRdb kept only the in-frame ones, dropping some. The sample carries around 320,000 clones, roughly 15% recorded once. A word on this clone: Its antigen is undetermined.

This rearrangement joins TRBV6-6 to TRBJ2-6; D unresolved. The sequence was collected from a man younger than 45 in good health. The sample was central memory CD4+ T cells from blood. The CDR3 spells CASSYWNSGANVLTF. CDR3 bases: TGTGCCAGCAGTTACTGGAACTCTGGGGCCAACGTCCTGACTTTC.